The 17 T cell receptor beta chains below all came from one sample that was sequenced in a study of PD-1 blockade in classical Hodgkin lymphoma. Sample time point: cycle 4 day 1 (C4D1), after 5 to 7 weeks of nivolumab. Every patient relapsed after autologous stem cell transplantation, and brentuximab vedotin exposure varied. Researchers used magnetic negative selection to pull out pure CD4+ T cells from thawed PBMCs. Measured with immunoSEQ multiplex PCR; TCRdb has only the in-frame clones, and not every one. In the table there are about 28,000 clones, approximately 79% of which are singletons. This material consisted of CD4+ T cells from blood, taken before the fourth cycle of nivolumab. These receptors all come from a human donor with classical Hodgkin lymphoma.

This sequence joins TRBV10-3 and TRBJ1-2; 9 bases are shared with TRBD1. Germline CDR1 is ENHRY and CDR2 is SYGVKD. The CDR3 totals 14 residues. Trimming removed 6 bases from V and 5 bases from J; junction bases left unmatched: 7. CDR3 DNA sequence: TGTGCCATCAGGGGACAGGGCGGGAGGTATGGCTACACCTTC. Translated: CAIRGQGGRYGYTF.

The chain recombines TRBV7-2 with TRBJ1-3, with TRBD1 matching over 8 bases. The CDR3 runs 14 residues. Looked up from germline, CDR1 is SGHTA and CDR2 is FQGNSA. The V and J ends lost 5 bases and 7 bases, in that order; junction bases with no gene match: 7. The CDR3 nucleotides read TGTGCCAGCAGCACCAGACAGGGGAGGAACACCATATATTTT. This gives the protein CASSTRQGRNTIYF.

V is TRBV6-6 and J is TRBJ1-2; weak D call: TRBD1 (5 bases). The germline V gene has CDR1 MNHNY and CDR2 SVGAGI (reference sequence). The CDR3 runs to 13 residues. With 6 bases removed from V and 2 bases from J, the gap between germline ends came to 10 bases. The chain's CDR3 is CASRGGLNYGYTF. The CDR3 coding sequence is TGTGCCAGCAGGGGGGGACTCAACTATGGCTACACCTTC.

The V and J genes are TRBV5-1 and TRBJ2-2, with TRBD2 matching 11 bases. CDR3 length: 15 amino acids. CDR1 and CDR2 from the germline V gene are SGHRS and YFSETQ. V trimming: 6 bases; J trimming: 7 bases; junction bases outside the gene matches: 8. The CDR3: CASTGTSGRGGELFF. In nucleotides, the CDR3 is TGCGCCAGCACCGGGACTAGCGGCCGCGGCGGGGAGCTGTTTTTT.

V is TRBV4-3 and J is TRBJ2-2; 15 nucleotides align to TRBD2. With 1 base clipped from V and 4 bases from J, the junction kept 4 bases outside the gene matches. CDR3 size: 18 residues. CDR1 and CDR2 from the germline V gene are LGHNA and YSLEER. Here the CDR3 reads CASSQVGLAGGFTGELFF. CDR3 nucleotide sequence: TGCGCCAGCAGCCAAGTAGGACTAGCGGGAGGGTTCACCGGGGAGCTGTTTTTT.

The CDR3 nucleotides are TGTGCCATCAGTGAGTCGGGGATGCCTAACACTGAAGCTTTCTTT. Residues: CAISESGMPNTEAFF. The V and J genes are TRBV10-3 and TRBJ1-1; D gene ambiguous. V dropped 0 bases and J dropped 2 bases, with 10 bases sitting between them. CDR1 ENHRY and CDR2 SYGVKD come from the germline V gene. This CDR3 comprises 15 residues.

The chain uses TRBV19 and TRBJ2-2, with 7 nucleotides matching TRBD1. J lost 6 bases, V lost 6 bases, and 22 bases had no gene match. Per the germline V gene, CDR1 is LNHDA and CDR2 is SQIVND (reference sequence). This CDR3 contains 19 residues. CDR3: CASSKDLPLGGQRSGELFF. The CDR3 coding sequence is TGTGCCAGTAGCAAAGATCTCCCCCTAGGGGGACAGAGGTCCGGGGAGCTGTTTTTT.

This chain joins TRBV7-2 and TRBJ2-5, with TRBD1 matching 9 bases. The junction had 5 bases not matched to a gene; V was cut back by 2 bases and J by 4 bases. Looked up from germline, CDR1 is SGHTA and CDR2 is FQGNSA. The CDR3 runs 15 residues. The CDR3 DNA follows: TGTGCCAGCAGCTTAACGGGGACAGGGCGAGAGACCCAGTACTTC. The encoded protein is CASSLTGTGRETQYF.

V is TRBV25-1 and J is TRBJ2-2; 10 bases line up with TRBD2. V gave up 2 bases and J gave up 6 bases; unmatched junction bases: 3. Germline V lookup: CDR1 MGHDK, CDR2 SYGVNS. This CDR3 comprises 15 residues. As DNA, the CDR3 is TGTGCCAGCAGTGAACTAGCGGGAGCCGCCGGGGAGCTGTTTTTT. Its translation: CASSELAGAAGELFF.

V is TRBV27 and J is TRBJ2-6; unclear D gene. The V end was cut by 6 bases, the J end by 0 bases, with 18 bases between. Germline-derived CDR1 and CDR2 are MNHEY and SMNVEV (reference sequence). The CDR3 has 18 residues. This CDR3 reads CASSLKPPDNSGANVLTF. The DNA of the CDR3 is TGTGCCAGCAGCTTAAAGCCCCCAGACAACTCTGGGGCCAACGTCCTGACTTTC.

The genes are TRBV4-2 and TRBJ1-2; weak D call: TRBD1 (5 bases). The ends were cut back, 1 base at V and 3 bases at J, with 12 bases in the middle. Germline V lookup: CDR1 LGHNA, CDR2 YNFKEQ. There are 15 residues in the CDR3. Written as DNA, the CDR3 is TGTGCCAGCAGCCAAGCGGGGCAGGGTGACTATGGCTACACCTTC. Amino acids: CASSQAGQGDYGYTF.

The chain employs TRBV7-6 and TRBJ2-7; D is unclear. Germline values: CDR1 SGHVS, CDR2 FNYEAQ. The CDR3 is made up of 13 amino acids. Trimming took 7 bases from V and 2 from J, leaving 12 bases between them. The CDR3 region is CASTSDVAYEQYF. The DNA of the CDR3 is TGTGCCAGCACCTCAGATGTCGCCTACGAGCAGTACTTC.

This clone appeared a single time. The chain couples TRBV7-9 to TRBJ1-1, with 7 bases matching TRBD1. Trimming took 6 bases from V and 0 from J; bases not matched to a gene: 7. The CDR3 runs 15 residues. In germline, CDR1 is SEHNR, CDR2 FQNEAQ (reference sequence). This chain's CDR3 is CASRRGLGLNTEAFF. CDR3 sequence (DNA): TGTGCCAGCAGGAGGGGGCTGGGGCTGAACACTGAAGCTTTCTTT.

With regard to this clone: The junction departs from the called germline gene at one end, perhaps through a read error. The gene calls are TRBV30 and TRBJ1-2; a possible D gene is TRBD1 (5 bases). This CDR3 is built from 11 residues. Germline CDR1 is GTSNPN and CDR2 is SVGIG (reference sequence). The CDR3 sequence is CARRSGGGYTF. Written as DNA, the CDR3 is TGTGCCCGGAGGTCGGGGGGGGGCTACACCTTC.

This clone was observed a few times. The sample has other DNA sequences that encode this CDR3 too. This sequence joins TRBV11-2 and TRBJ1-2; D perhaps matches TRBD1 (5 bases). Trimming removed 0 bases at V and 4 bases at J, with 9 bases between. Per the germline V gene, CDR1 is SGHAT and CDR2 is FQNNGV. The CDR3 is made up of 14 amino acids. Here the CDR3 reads CASSLDRGSYGYTF. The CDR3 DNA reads TGTGCCAGCAGCTTAGATCGGGGCAGCTATGGCTACACCTTC.

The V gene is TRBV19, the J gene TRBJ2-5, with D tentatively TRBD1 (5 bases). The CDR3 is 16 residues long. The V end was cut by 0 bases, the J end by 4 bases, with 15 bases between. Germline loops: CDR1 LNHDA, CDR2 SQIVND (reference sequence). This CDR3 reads CASSIDAVGHRETQYF. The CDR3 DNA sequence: TGTGCCAGTAGTATAGATGCAGTGGGGCATAGAGAGACCCAGTACTTC.

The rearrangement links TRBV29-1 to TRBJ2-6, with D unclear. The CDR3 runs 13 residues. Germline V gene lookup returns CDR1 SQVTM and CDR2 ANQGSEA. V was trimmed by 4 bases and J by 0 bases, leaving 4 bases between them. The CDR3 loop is CSVAYSGANVLTF. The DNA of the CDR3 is TGCAGCGTTGCATACTCTGGGGCCAACGTCCTGACTTTC.